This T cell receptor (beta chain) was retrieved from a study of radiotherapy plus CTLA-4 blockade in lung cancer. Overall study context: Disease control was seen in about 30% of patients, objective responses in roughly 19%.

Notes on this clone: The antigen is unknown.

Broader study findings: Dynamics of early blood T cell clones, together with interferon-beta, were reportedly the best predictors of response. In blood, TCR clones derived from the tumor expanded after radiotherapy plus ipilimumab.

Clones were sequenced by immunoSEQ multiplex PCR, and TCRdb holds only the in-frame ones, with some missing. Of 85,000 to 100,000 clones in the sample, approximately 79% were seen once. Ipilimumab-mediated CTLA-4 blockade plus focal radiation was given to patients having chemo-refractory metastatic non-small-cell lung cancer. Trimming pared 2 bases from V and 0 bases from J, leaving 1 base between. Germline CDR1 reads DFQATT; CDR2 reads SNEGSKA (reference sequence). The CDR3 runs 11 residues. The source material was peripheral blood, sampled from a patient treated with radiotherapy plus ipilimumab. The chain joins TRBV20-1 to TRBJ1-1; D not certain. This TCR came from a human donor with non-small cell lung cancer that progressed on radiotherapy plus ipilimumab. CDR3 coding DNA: TGCAGTGCTAGAATGAACACTGAAGCTTTCTTT. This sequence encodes CSARMNTEAFF.